Detailed here is one T cell receptor (beta chain). The data were obtained in a study of blood T cell repertoires in COVID-19. The CDR3 is 14 amino acids. V gave up 8 bases and J gave up 0 bases; unmatched junction bases: 4. Germline V lookup: CDR1 MNHEY, CDR2 SVGAGI. Authors' data handling: For nucleated cells, counts were estimated from reference gene primer amplification. Profiling relied on immunoSEQ multiplex PCR, and the TCRdb table lists in-frame clones only, not all of them. The V and J calls and clone size are taken from that table; D and trimming were inferred from the DNA. Counted here are some 290,000 clones, 87% occurring once; the ten biggest clones make up 2% to 2.5%.

The chain uses TRBV6-5 and TRBJ1-5; TRBD1 aligns across 7 bases. The receptor was derived from a woman aged 50 to 60 who had recovered from COVID-19. Material: peripheral blood. This CDR3 reads CASGQVDSNQPQHF. CDR3 coding DNA: TGTGCCAGCGGACAGGTAGATAGCAATCAGCCCCAGCATTTT.